The rows below give T cell receptor beta chains drawn from one sample of a study of early T cells in non-severe SARS-CoV-2 infection. TCRdb used MiXCR to reprocess the 5' RACE reads, holding one entry per CDR3 protein. The sample lists 40,000 to 55,000 distinct CDR3 sequences, around a tenth seen once, with 7.5% to 9% in the top ten. Sequences were obtained from whole blood. These receptors were obtained from an adult who was a healthcare worker with PCR-confirmed SARS-CoV-2 infection or an uninfected control (not recorded which). The CDR3 runs from the conserved cysteine through the conserved F or W. A D gene is named only where the DNA matches it firmly. Some rows mark clone size as missing; the rest say once, few, many or name a class of expanded clone.

clone size: medium-sized; D gene: TRBD1; V gene: TRBV20-1; J gene: TRBJ1-5; CDR3 protein: CSAIIGLSGGQPQHF; CDR3 DNA: TGCAGTGCTATCATCGGACTTTCAGGGGGTCAGCCCCAGCATTTT
clone size: few; D gene: TRBD1; V gene: TRBV20-1; J gene: TRBJ1-1; CDR3 protein: CSARTGMNTEAFF; CDR3 DNA: TGCAGTGCCCGGACAGGGATGAACACTGAAGCTTTCTTT
clone size: many; D gene: TRBD1; V gene: TRBV20-1; J gene: TRBJ1-2; CDR3 protein: CSASLWGQGHYGYTF; CDR3 DNA: TGCAGTGCCAGCCTTTGGGGACAGGGCCACTATGGCTACACCTTC
clone size: few; D gene: -; V gene: TRBV4-2; J gene: TRBJ2-7; CDR3 protein: CASSLERSADYEQYF; CDR3 DNA: TGTGCCAGCAGCCTCGAAAGGAGCGCGGATTACGAGCAGTACTTC
clone size: few; D gene: TRBD2; V gene: TRBV6-1; J gene: TRBJ2-1; CDR3 protein: CASSATSGGFYNEQFF; CDR3 DNA: TGTGCCAGCAGTGCGACTAGCGGGGGTTTCTACAATGAGCAGTTCTTC
clone size: -; D gene: -; V gene: TRBV29-1; J gene: TRBJ1-2; CDR3 protein: CSVEYWDGYTF; CDR3 DNA: TGCAGCGTTGAATACTGGGATGGCTACACCTTC
clone size: few; D gene: -; V gene: TRBV6-6; J gene: TRBJ2-7; CDR3 protein: CASSGQSSYEQYF; CDR3 DNA: TGTGCCAGCAGTGGACAGAGCTCCTACGAGCAGTACTTC
clone size: -; D gene: -; V gene: TRBV20-1; J gene: TRBJ1-1; CDR3 protein: CSAPRSLNTEAFF; CDR3 DNA: TGCAGTGCACCCAGGAGCCTGAACACTGAAGCTTTCTTT
clone size: few; D gene: TRBD2; V gene: TRBV9; J gene: TRBJ2-5; CDR3 protein: CASSPVGGKQETQYF; CDR3 DNA: TGTGCCAGCAGCCCCGTGGGAGGGAAGCAAGAGACCCAGTACTTC
clone size: few; D gene: -; V gene: TRBV10-1; J gene: TRBJ2-5; CDR3 protein: CASSENRPGETQYF; CDR3 DNA: TGCGCCAGCAGTGAGAATCGCCCTGGGGAGACCCAGTACTTC
clone size: few; D gene: -; V gene: TRBV15; J gene: TRBJ2-1; CDR3 protein: CATLGLGEQFF; CDR3 DNA: TGTGCCACCTTAGGGCTTGGCGAGCAGTTCTTC
clone size: many; D gene: -; V gene: TRBV4-1; J gene: TRBJ2-7; CDR3 protein: CASSQGGGTLYEQYF; CDR3 DNA: TGCGCCAGCAGCCAAGGAGGCGGGACCCTCTACGAGCAGTACTTC
clone size: many; D gene: -; V gene: TRBV19; J gene: TRBJ1-5; CDR3 protein: CASSIDPNQPQHF; CDR3 DNA: TGTGCCAGTAGTATAGACCCCAATCAGCCCCAGCATTTT
clone size: many; D gene: -; V gene: TRBV7-9; J gene: TRBJ1-5; CDR3 protein: CASSLAGNSNQPQHF; CDR3 DNA: TGTGCCAGCAGCTTAGCGGGGAATAGCAATCAGCCCCAGCATTTT
clone size: many; D gene: -; V gene: TRBV10-1; J gene: TRBJ1-1; CDR3 protein: CASSESGQMNTEAFF; CDR3 DNA: TGCGCCAGCAGTGAGTCGGGTCAAATGAACACTGAAGCTTTCTTT
clone size: many; D gene: -; V gene: TRBV7-2; J gene: TRBJ2-1; CDR3 protein: CASSRNYVEQFF; CDR3 DNA: TGTGCCAGCAGCCGGAACTACGTTGAGCAGTTCTTC
clone size: many; D gene: TRBD1; V gene: TRBV11-2; J gene: TRBJ1-1; CDR3 protein: CASSLIPGGNTEAFF; CDR3 DNA: TGTGCCAGCAGCTTGATACCAGGGGGCAACACTGAAGCTTTCTTT
clone size: many; D gene: -; V gene: TRBV7-6; J gene: TRBJ2-7; CDR3 protein: CASSQGGDSEQYF; CDR3 DNA: TGTGCCAGCAGTCAGGGGGGAGACAGCGAGCAGTACTTC
clone size: many; D gene: -; V gene: TRBV20-1; J gene: TRBJ2-7; CDR3 protein: CSARDPITYEQYF; CDR3 DNA: TGCAGTGCTAGAGATCCGATTACCTACGAGCAGTACTTC
clone size: -; D gene: TRBD2; V gene: TRBV6-6; J gene: TRBJ2-1; CDR3 protein: CASSVALAGGWVEQFF; CDR3 DNA: TGTGCCAGCAGTGTGGCCCTAGCGGGAGGTTGGGTTGAGCAGTTCTTC
clone size: many; D gene: -; V gene: TRBV3-1; J gene: TRBJ2-1; CDR3 protein: CASSQGIATNEQFF; CDR3 DNA: TGTGCCAGCAGCCAAGGGATAGCGACCAATGAGCAGTTCTTC
clone size: many; D gene: -; V gene: TRBV5-8; J gene: TRBJ2-6; CDR3 protein: CASSARTSGANVLTF; CDR3 DNA: TGTGCCAGCAGCGCACGGACCTCTGGGGCCAACGTCCTGACTTTC
clone size: few; D gene: -; V gene: TRBV28; J gene: TRBJ2-3; CDR3 protein: CASGLGSAYDTDTQYF; CDR3 DNA: TGTGCCAGCGGTTTGGGTAGCGCCTACGACACAGATACGCAGTATTTT
clone size: many; D gene: -; V gene: TRBV5-1; J gene: TRBJ2-7; CDR3 protein: CASSQTGTALNEQYF; CDR3 DNA: TGCGCCAGCAGTCAAACCGGGACCGCCCTAAACGAGCAGTACTTC
clone size: -; D gene: -; V gene: TRBV24-1; J gene: TRBJ1-1; CDR3 protein: CATRQGPNTEAFF; CDR3 DNA: TGTGCCACCAGACAGGGCCCGAACACTGAAGCTTTCTTT
clone size: many; D gene: -; V gene: TRBV19; J gene: TRBJ2-7; CDR3 protein: CASSMGGASYEQYF; CDR3 DNA: TGTGCCAGTAGTATGGGTGGAGCCTCCTACGAGCAGTACTTC
clone size: few; D gene: -; V gene: TRBV10-3; J gene: TRBJ1-2; CDR3 protein: CAISESGIGGTGSPNYGYTF; CDR3 DNA: TGTGCCATCAGTGAGTCGGGGATTGGTGGGACGGGATCACCTAACTATGGCTACACCTTC